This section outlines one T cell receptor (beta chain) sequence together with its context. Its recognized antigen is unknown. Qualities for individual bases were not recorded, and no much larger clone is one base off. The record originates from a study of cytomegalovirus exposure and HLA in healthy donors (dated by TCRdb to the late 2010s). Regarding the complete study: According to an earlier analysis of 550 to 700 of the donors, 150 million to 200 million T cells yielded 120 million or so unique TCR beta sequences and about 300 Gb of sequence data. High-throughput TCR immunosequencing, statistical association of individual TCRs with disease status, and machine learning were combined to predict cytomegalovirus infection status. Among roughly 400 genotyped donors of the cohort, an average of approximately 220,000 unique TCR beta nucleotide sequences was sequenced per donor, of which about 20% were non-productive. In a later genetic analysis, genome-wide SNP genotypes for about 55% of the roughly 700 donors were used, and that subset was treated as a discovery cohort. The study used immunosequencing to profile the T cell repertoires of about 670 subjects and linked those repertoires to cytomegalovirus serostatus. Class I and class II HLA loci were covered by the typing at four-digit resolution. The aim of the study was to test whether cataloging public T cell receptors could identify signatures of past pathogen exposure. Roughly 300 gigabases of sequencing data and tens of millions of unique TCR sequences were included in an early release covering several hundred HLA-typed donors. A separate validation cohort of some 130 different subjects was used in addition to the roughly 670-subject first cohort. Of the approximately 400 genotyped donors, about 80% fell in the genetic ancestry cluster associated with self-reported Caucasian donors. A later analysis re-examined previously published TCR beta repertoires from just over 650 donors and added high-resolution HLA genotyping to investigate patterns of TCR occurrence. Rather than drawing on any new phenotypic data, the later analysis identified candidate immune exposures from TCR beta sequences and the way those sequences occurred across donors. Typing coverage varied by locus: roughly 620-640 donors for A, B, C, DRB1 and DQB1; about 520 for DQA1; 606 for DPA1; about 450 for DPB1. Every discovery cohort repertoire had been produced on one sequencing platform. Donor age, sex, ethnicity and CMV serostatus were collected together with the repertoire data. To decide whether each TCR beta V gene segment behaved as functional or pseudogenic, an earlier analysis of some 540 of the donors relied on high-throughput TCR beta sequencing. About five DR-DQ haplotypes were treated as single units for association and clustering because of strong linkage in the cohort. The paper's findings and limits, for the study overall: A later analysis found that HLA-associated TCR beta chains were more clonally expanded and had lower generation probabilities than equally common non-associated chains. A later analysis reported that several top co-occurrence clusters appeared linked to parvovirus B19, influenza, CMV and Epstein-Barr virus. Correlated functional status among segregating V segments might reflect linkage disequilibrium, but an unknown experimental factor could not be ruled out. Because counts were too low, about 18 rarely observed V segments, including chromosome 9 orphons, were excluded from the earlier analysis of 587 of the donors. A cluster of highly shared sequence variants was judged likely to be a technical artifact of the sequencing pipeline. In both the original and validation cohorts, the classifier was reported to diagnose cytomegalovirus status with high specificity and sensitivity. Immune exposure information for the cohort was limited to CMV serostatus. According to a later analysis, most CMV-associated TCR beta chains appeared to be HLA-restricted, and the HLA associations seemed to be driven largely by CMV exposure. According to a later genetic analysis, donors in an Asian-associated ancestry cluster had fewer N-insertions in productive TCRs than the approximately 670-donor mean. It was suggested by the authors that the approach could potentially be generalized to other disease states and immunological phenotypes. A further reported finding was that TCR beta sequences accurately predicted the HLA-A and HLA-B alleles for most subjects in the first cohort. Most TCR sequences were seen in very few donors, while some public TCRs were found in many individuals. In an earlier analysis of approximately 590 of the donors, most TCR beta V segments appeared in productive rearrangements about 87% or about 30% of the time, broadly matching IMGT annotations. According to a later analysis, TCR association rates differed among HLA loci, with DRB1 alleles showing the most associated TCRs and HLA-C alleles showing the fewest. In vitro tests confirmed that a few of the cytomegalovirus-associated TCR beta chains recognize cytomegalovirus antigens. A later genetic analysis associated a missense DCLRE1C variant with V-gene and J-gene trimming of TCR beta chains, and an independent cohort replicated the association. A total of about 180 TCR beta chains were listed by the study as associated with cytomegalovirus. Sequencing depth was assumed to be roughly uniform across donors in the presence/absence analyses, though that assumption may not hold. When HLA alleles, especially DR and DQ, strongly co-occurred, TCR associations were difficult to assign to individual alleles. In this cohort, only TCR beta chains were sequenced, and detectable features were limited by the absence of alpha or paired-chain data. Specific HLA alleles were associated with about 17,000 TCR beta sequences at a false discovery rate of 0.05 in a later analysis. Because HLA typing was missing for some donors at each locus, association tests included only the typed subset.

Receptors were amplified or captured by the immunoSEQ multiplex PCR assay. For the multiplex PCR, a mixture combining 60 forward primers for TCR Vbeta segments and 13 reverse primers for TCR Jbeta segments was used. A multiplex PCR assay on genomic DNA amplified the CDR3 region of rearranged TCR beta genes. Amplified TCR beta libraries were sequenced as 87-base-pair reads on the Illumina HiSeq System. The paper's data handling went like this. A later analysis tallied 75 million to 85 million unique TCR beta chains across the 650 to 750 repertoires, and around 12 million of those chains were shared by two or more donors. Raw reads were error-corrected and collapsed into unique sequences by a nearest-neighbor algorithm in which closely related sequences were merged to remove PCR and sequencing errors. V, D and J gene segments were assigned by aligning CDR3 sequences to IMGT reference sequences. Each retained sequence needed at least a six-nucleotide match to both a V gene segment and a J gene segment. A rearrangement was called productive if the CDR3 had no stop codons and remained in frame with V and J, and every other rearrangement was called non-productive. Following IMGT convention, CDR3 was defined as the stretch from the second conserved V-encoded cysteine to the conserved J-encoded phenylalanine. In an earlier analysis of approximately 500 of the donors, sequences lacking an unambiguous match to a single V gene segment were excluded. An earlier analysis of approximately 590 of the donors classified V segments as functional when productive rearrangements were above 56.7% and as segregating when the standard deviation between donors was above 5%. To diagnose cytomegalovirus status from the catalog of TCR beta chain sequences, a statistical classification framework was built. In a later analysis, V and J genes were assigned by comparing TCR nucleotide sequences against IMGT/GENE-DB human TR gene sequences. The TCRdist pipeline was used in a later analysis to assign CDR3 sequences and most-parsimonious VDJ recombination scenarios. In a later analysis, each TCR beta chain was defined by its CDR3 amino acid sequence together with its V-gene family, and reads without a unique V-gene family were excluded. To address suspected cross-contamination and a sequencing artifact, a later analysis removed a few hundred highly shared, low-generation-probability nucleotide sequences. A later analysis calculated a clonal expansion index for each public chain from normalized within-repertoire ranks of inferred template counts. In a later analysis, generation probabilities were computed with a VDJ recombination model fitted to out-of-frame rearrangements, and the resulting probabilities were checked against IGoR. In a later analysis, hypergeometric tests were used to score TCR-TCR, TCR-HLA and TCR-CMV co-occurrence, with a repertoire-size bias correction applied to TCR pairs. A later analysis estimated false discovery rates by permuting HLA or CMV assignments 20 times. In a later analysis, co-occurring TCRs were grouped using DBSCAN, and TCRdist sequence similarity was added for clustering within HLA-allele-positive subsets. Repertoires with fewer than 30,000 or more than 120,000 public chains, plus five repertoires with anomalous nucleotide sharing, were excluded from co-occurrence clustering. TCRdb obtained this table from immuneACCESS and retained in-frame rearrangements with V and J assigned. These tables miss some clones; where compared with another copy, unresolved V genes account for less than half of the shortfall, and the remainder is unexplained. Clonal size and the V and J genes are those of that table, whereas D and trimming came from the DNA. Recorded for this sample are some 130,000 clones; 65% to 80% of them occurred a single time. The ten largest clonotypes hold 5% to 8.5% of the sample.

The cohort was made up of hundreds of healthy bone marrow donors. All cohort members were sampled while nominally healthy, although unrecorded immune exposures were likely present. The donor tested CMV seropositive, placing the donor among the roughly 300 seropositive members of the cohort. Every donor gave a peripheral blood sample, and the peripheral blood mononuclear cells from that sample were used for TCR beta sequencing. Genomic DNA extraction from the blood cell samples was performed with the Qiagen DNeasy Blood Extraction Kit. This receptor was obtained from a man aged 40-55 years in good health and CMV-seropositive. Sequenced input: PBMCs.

The nucleotides read TGTGCCAGCAGCCAAGAACCAGCGGGAGGTTGGGATGAGCAGTTCTTC. This sequence encodes CASSQEPAGGWDEQFF. This chain joins TRBV14 to TRBJ2-1, with 9 bases matching TRBD2. From cysteine to phenylalanine, the CDR3 is 16 amino acids long. Left in the record is the CDR3 DNA by itself, 48 bases read in frame from the first base. Compared with germline, V lacks 0 bases and J lacks 8 bases; bases without a gene match: 8. From the germline V gene, CDR1 is SGHDN and CDR2 is FVKESK. The CDR3, completed at both ends by the reference TRBV14 and TRBJ2-1 genes, gives the full variable domain EAGVTQFPSHSVIEKGQTVTLRCDPISGHDNLYWYRRVMGKEIKFLLHFVKESKQDESGMPNNRFLAERTGGTYSTLKVQPAELEDSGVYFCASSQEPAGGWDEQFFGPGTRLTVL.